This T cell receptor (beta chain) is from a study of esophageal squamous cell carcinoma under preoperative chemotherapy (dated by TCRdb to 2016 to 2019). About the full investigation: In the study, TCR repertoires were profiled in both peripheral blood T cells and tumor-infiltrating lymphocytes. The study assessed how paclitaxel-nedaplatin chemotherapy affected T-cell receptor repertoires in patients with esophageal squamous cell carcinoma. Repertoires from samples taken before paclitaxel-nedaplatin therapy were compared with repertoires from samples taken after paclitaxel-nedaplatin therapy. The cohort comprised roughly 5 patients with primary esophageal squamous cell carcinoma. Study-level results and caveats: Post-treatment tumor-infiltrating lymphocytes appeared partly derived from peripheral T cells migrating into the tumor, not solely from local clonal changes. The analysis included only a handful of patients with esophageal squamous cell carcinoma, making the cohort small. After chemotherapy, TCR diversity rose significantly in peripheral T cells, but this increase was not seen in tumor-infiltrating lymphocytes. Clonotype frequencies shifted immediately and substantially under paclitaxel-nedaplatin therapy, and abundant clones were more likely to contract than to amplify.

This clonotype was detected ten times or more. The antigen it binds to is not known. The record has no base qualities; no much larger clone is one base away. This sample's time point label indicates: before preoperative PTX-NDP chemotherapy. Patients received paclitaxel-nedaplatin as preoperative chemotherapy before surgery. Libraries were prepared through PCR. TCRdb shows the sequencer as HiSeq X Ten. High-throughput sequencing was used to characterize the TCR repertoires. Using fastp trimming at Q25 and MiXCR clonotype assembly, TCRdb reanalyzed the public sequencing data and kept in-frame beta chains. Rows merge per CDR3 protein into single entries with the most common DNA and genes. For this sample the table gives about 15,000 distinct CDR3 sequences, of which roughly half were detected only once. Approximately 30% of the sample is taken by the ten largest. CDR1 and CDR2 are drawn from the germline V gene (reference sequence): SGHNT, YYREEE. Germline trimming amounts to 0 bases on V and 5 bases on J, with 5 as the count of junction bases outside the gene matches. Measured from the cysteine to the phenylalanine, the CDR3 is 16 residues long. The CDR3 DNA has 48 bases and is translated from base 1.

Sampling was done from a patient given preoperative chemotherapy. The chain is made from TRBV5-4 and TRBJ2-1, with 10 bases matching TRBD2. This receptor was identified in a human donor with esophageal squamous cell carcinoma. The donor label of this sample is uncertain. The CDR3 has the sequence CASSLAGGLANNEQFF. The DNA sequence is TGTGCCAGCAGCTTGGCGGGGGGACTAGCGAACAATGAGCAGTTCTTC.